One sample yielded the 3 T cell receptor beta chains listed below, sequenced in a study of Ad26.COV2.S vaccination and SARS-CoV-2 variants. TCRdb's copy holds only in-frame clones and misses some; the assay was immunoSEQ multiplex PCR. The table includes a few hundred thousand clones, 80% to 90% detected once. Treatment indicated: 15 to 20 received Ad26.COV2.S at low or high dose, single or two shots; several received placebo; per-sample allocation not given. Collection of samples fell on day 63 after the first vaccine or placebo injection. The sample was peripheral blood, taken in a trial of Ad26.COV2.S vaccine versus placebo. These receptors originate from a person between 18 and 59 years old who received the Ad26.COV2.S COVID-19 vaccine or a placebo.

This clone appeared a single time. The genes are TRBV28 and TRBJ1-5; tentative D call: TRBD1 (5 bases). V lost 4 bases, J lost 4 bases, and 17 bases lay in between. Germline V CDR1 and CDR2: MDHEN, SYDVKM. The CDR3 is 16 amino acids. The CDR3 coding sequence is TGTGCCAGCAGTTCTGACCGGGACGGCGGGAATCAGCCCCAGCATTTT. This sequence encodes CASSSDRDGGNQPQHF.

This clone was observed once. The rearrangement joins TRBV7-9 to TRBJ2-1, with D possibly matching TRBD2 (5 bases). Trimming removed 4 bases from V and 7 bases from J, with 17 bases in between. The germline CDR1 and CDR2 sequences are SEHNR and FQNEAQ (reference sequence). The CDR3 loop spans 15 amino acids. The CDR3 protein is CASSSTEGVNNEQFF. CDR3 DNA sequence: TGTGCCAGCAGCTCCACTGAGGGAGTAAATAATGAGCAGTTCTTC.

The rearrangement joins TRBV7-2 to TRBJ2-2, with 9 bases identical to TRBD1. From germline, CDR1 is SGHTA and CDR2 FQGNSA. The ends lost 5 bases at V and 4 bases at J; junction bases unmatched: 5. The CDR3 is made up of 15 amino acids. The CDR3: CASSQRQGVTGELFF. In nucleotides, the CDR3 is TGTGCCAGCAGCCAACGACAGGGGGTCACCGGGGAGCTGTTTTTT.